One sample yielded the 31 T cell receptor beta chains listed below, sequenced in a study of identical twins. TCRdb analysed the 5' RACE reads with MiXCR anew, one entry per CDR3 protein. Counted here are about 890,000 distinct CDR3 sequences, approximately 13% occurring once; the ten biggest clones make up roughly 1.6%. These data were also reused for a study on yellow fever vaccine responses in identical twins.

The sequencing input was PBMCs. Receptors were obtained from a woman between 18 and 29 years old in good health.

This clonotype has just a few counts. CDR3 sequence: CASSLGPSLAGIVADTQYF. In DNA form, the CDR3 reads TGTGCCAGCAGCTTGGGTCCATCCCTAGCGGGGATAGTGGCAGATACGCAGTATTTT. The chain couples TRBV5-6 to TRBJ2-3, with 9 positions matching TRBD2. The CDR3 has 19 amino acids. V trimming: 0 bases; J trimming: 4 bases; junction bases outside the gene matches: 15. Per germline, CDR1 SGHDT and CDR2 YYEEEE.

The gene calls are TRBV10-2 and TRBJ2-7, with D perhaps given as TRBD1 or TRBD2 (5 bases each). Germline V gives CDR1 WSHSY, CDR2 SAAADI. The V and J ends lost 6 bases and 0 bases respectively, with 15 bases between them. The CDR3 consists of 15 residues. CDR3 region: CASSLPGPLSYEQYF. CDR3 nucleotides: TGCGCCAGCAGCCTCCCGGGACCCCTCTCCTACGAGCAGTACTTC.

The chain links TRBV10-1 to TRBJ2-1; D ambiguous. In germline, CDR1 is WNHNN, CDR2 SYGVQD (reference sequence). The CDR3 length is 15 residues. Between the trimmed V and J ends, which lost 4 bases and 0 bases, there was a span of 10 bases. The CDR3 protein is CASSGVGNSYNEQFF. The DNA of the CDR3 is TGCGCCAGCAGTGGGGTTGGGAACTCCTACAATGAGCAGTTCTTC.

The genes are TRBV19 and TRBJ2-5, with 8 positions matching TRBD1. This CDR3 has 15 residues. CDR1 and CDR2 (germline): LNHDA, SQIVND (reference sequence). Germline trimming cut 3 bases from V and 4 bases from J; bases unmatched to any gene: 7. The CDR3 DNA reads TGTGCCAGTAGTATTGACGGCAGGGGGCGAGAGACCCAGTACTTC. As protein: CASSIDGRGRETQYF.

This rearrangement joins TRBV4-2 to TRBJ2-3, with D perhaps matching TRBD2 (7 bases). V was trimmed by 3 bases and J by 2 bases, leaving 18 bases between them. Germline V gene data show CDR1 as LGHNA and CDR2 as YNFKEQ. The CDR3 runs to 17 residues. CDR3 bases: TGTGCCAGCAGCCACGCGGGGGCCCCCGCTGTCACAGATACGCAGTATTTT. Residues: CASSHAGAPAVTDTQYF.

The chain couples TRBV2 to TRBJ2-7; D gene uncertain. CDR1 is SNHLY and CDR2 is FYNNEI in the germline V gene. The germline V and J ends were trimmed by 7 bases and 7 bases, with 8 bases remaining between them. The CDR3 extends over 10 amino acids. The DNA for the CDR3 is TGTGCCAGCACCGACGGGGAGCAGTACGTC. It codes for CASTDGEQYV.

The rearrangement joins TRBV25-1 to TRBJ2-3; D is undetermined. V dropped 5 bases and J dropped 2 bases, with 8 bases sitting between them. Germline values: CDR1 MGHDK, CDR2 SYGVNS. The CDR3 sequence is 13 residues long. CDR3 in DNA: TGTGCCAGCAGTAGTCAGCCCACAGATACGCAGTATTTT. Its translation is CASSSQPTDTQYF.

The rearrangement uses TRBV2 and TRBJ2-1; 7 nucleotides align to TRBD2. The CDR3 consists of 14 residues. Germline V gives CDR1 SNHLY, CDR2 FYNNEI. The V gene end was trimmed by 6 bases and the J gene end by 10 bases; junction bases not matched to a gene: 12. The CDR3: CASSQREEMGEQFF. The CDR3, as DNA: TGTGCCAGCAGCCAGCGGGAAGAAATGGGAGAGCAGTTCTTC.

In this sample, this clonotype turned up a few times. The rearrangement joins TRBV11-2 to TRBJ2-7; D perhaps matches TRBD2 (5 bases). This CDR3 has 14 amino acids. V lost 1 base and J 0 bases, leaving 7 bases between the germline ends. The germline CDR1 and CDR2 sequences are SGHAT and FQNNGV. CDR3 DNA sequence: TGTGCCAGCAGCTTAGCGGGGAGCTCCTACGAGCAGTACGTC. Translating it yields CASSLAGSSYEQYV.

There are a few counts of this clonotype. CDR3 DNA: TGCAGTGCTAGGAGCCCAAGCGGGGGGGCAACCTACAATGAGCAGTTCTTC. This sequence encodes CSARSPSGGATYNEQFF. The rearrangement joins TRBV20-1 to TRBJ2-1, with TRBD2 identical over 10 bases. CDR3 size: 17 residues. In germline, CDR1 is DFQATT, CDR2 SNEGSKA (reference sequence). V was clipped by 3 bases and J by 2 bases; unmatched bases: 10.

This clonotype was counted a few times. This chain connects TRBV12-3 or TRBV12-4 to TRBJ2-1, with 9 bases identical to TRBD1. The V and J ends lost 5 bases and 4 bases, in that order; junction bases with no gene match: 6. This CDR3 spans 15 amino acids. The CDR3 nucleotides are TGTGCCAGCAGTAACCGGGACAGGGCTTACAATGAGCAGTTCTTC. Translation gives CASSNRDRAYNEQFF.

The chain uses TRBV7-8 and TRBJ2-1, with D possibly matching TRBD2 (6 bases). Trimming took off 3 bases at V and 4 bases at J, with 13 bases between the two ends. Per the germline V gene, CDR1 is SGHVS and CDR2 is FQNEAQ. The CDR3 is 15 amino acids. In DNA form, the CDR3 reads TGTGCCAGCAGCTTTACACTAGCCAGGTACAATGAGCAGTTCTTC. This translates into CASSFTLARYNEQFF.

This clonotype has at least ten counts. V gene TRBV6-5 combines with J gene TRBJ2-1; 10 bases are shared with TRBD1. J lost 7 bases, V lost 2 bases, and 5 bases had no gene match. The CDR3 runs to 15 residues. Germline V gives CDR1 MNHEY, CDR2 SVGAGI. CDR3 in amino acids: CASSYRDRGRNEQFF. In DNA, the CDR3 is TGTGCCAGCAGTTACCGGGACAGGGGTCGGAATGAGCAGTTCTTC.

This clonotype was seen a handful of times. V is TRBV10-2 and J is TRBJ1-3; D may be TRBD1 (5 bases). The CDR3 totals 14 residues. V dropped 6 bases and J dropped 3 bases, with 12 bases sitting between them. CDR1 and CDR2 (germline): WSHSY, SAAADI. CDR3 protein: CASSIGTLGNTIYF. CDR3 DNA: TGCGCCAGCAGCATCGGGACGCTTGGAAACACCATATATTTT.

This clonotype was seen a few times. The chain uses TRBV7-9 and TRBJ2-3, with D possibly TRBD1 on 6 matching bases. V shed 1 base and J shed 6 bases, with 14 bases lying between them. From germline, CDR1 is SEHNR and CDR2 FQNEAQ (reference sequence). This CDR3 has 15 amino acids. The CDR3: CASSLVLQGTDTQYF. CDR3 nucleotide sequence: TGTGCCAGCAGCTTAGTCCTCCAGGGGACGGATACGCAGTATTTT.

This chain joins TRBV20-1 and TRBJ2-2; D not resolved. Germline V gene sequence: CDR1 DFQATT, CDR2 SNEGSKA (reference sequence). The ends were cut back, 4 bases at V and 3 bases at J, with 12 bases in the middle. This CDR3 comprises 14 residues. The CDR3 loop reads CSAKHFRDTGELFF. CDR3 in DNA: TGCAGTGCTAAGCATTTTAGAGACACCGGGGAGCTGTTTTTT.

V is TRBV20-1 and J is TRBJ2-5, with 12 bases identical to TRBD2. J lost 5 bases, V lost 3 bases, and 19 bases had no gene match. The CDR3 is 19 residues long. Germline V gene data show CDR1 as DFQATT and CDR2 as SNEGSKA (reference sequence). The CDR3 bases are TGCAGTGCTAGTCCGGCGGCGACTAGCGGGGGCTTCGAGAGGGAGACCCAGTACTTC. It specifies CSASPAATSGGFERETQYF.

This chain connects TRBV6-1 to TRBJ2-7; D is unclear. This CDR3 has 14 residues. Trimming took off 1 base at V and 3 bases at J, with 10 bases between the two ends. CDR1 and CDR2 (germline): MNHNS, SASEGT. The CDR3 bases are TGTGCCAGCAGTGAAGGCTGGGGTATCTACGAGCAGTACGTC. This translates into CASSEGWGIYEQYV.

This clonotype was counted a few times. The genes are TRBV25-1 and TRBJ2-7; the D gene is possibly TRBD1 (5 bases). Trimming took 3 bases from V and 6 from J, leaving 9 bases between them. Germline V lookup: CDR1 MGHDK, CDR2 SYGVNS. The CDR3 consists of 12 residues. CDR3 residues: CASSDVRGEQYF. The CDR3 nucleotides read TGTGCCAGCAGTGATGTAAGGGGCGAGCAGTACTTC.

This rearrangement joins TRBV3-1 to TRBJ2-1; D is perhaps TRBD2 (6 bases). The germline V gene encodes CDR1 LGHDT and CDR2 YNNKEL (reference sequence). V was shortened by 0 bases and J by 8 bases, with 17 bases between the two germline ends. CDR3 length equals 16 residues. The CDR3 DNA reads as TGTGCCAGCAGCCAAGAGGAGACCCGGAGGAGGGATGAGCAGTTCTTC. It is translated as CASSQEETRRRDEQFF.

This clonotype was observed a handful of times. The chain combines TRBV3-1 with TRBJ2-5; 12 nucleotides align to TRBD2. There are 17 residues in the CDR3. V dropped 1 base and J dropped 4; count of bases not matched to a gene: 7. Germline V gene data show CDR1 as LGHDT and CDR2 as YNNKEL (reference sequence). The CDR3 DNA reads TGTGCCAGCAGCCAAGCAGCACCGGGACTAGCGGGAGAGACCCAGTACTTC. It codes for CASSQAAPGLAGETQYF.

The chain joins TRBV29-1 to TRBJ2-1, with a possible D match to TRBD2 (5 bases). CDR1 is SQVTM and CDR2 is ANQGSEA in the germline V gene. Trimming removed 6 bases at V and 6 bases at J, with 21 bases between. The CDR3 has 15 amino acids. CDR3 bases: TGCAGCGTGCGCTCCGGGAACCTGTACGTCAATGAGCAGTTCTTC. Translation gives CSVRSGNLYVNEQFF.

The chain has TRBV20-1 and TRBJ2-1, with 9 positions matching TRBD2. Germline lookup yields CDR1 DFQATT and CDR2 SNEGSKA (reference sequence). There are 13 residues in the CDR3. V was pared by 3 bases and J by 6 bases, with 3 bases of the junction left unmatched. In DNA, the CDR3 is TGCAGTGCTAGCCTGGGACTAGCCAATGAGCAGTTCTTC. It codes for CSASLGLANEQFF.

This clonotype has a handful of counts. DNA for the CDR3: TGTGCCAGCAGCTCCCGGGACCCCCAGATCTCCTACAATGAGCAGTTCTTC. Residues: CASSSRDPQISYNEQFF. The chain combines TRBV7-8 with TRBJ2-1, with D perhaps being TRBD1 or TRBD2 (5 bases each). CDR3 size: 17 residues. Germline V gives CDR1 SGHVS, CDR2 FQNEAQ. V lost 4 bases and J 0 bases, leaving 16 bases between the germline ends. Full variable domain (outside the CDR3, taken from reference TRBV7-8 and TRBJ2-1): GAGVSQSPRYKVAKRGQDVALRCDPISGHVSLFWYQQALGQGPEFLTYFQNEAQLDKSGLPSDRFFAERPEGSVSTLKIQRTQQEDSAVYLCASSSRDPQISYNEQFFGPGTRLTVL.

The rearrangement links TRBV20-1 to TRBJ1-5, with D tentatively TRBD1 (6 bases). There are 13 residues in the CDR3. The germline V gene encodes CDR1 DFQATT and CDR2 SNEGSKA (reference sequence). Trimming left V 7 bases short and J 2 bases short, with 12 bases between. The CDR3 spells CSVNRVGNQPQHF. The CDR3 DNA is TGCAGTGTAAACAGGGTAGGCAATCAGCCCCAGCATTTT.

Remarks on this clonotype: A read error may explain this, as a much larger clone is one base away. The chain recombines TRBV27 with TRBJ2-1; either TRBD1 or TRBD2 may fit D (6 bases each). The CDR3 spans 13 residues. Germline V gene sequence: CDR1 MNHEY, CDR2 SMNVEV (reference sequence). DNA of the CDR3: TGTACCAGCAGTTTACGGGGGCGGGATGAGCAGTTCTTC. This encodes CTSSLRGRDEQFF.

V usage is TRBV10-3 and J usage is TRBJ1-4; weak D call: TRBD1 (5 bases). Trimming shortened V by 6 bases and J by 0 bases, and 8 bases separated the two germline ends. From germline, CDR1 is ENHRY and CDR2 SYGVKD. This CDR3 is 14 amino acids long. The CDR3 spells CAIRETATNEKLFF. CDR3 nucleotide sequence: TGTGCCATCAGGGAGACAGCAACTAATGAAAAACTGTTTTTT.

V gene TRBV19 combines with J gene TRBJ1-1, with D hard to call. CDR3 length equals 12 residues. Deletions cut 7 bases from V and 3 bases from J, with 9 bases between. Germline loops: CDR1 LNHDA, CDR2 SQIVND (reference sequence). In nucleotides, the CDR3 is TGTGCCAGTACCGCCTGGGACACTGAAGCTTTCTTT. This translates into CASTAWDTEAFF.

The chain combines TRBV5-1 with TRBJ1-2, with D uncertain. This CDR3 spans 13 amino acids. The V end was cut by 0 bases, the J end by 5 bases, with 8 bases between. Germline assignment: CDR1 SGHRS and CDR2 YFSETQ. CDR3 nucleotides: TGCGCCAGCAGCTTGGAGGAGAAATATGGCTACACCTTC. Translated: CASSLEEKYGYTF. Full variable domain (missing parts from reference TRBV5-1 and TRBJ1-2): KAGVTQTPRYLIKTRGQQVTLSCSPISGHRSVSWYQQTPGQGLQFLFEYFSETQRNKGNFPGRFSGRQFSNSRSEMNVSTLELGDSALYLCASSLEEKYGYTFGSGTRLTVV.

This clonotype was seen a few times. The chain employs TRBV6-6 and TRBJ2-1; 9 bases match TRBD2. The length of the CDR3 is 13 residues. With V trimmed by 8 bases and J by 5 bases, 4 bases remained unmatched. Germline V gene lookup returns CDR1 MNHNY and CDR2 SVGAGI (reference sequence). The CDR3 nucleotides read TGTGCCAGCGAAGCGGGAGGCGACAATGAGCAGTTCTTC. It specifies CASEAGGDNEQFF.

The chain combines TRBV7-4 with TRBJ2-1; TRBD2 matches at 14 bases. The V gene end was trimmed by 2 bases and the J gene end by 6 bases; junction bases not matched to a gene: 6. Germline V gene data show CDR1 as SGHVT and CDR2 as SQSDAQ. The CDR3 totals 17 residues. CDR3: CASSLWTSGRSGNEQFF. DNA of the CDR3: TGTGCCAGCAGCTTATGGACTAGCGGGAGGTCTGGCAATGAGCAGTTCTTC.